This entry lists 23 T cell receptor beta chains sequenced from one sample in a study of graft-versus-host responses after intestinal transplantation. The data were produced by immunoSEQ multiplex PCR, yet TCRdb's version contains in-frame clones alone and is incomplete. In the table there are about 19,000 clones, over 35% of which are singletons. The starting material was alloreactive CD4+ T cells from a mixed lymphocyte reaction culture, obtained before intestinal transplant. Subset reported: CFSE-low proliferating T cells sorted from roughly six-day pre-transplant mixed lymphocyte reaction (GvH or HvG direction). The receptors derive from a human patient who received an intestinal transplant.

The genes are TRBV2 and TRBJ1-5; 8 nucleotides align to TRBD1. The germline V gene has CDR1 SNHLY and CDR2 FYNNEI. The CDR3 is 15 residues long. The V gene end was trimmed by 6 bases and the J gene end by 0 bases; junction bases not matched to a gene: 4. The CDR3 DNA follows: TGTGCCAGCAGCAAGGACAGGGCTAGCAATCAGCCCCAGCATTTT. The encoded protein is CASSKDRASNQPQHF.

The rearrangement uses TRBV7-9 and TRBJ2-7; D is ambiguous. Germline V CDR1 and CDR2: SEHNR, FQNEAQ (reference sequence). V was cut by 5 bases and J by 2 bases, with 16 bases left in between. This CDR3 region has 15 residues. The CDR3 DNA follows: TGTGCCAGCAGCAAAGACAACAGCGTTACCTACGAGCAGTACTTC. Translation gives CASSKDNSVTYEQYF. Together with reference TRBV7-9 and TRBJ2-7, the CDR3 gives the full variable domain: DTGVSQNPRHKITKRGQNVTFRCDPISEHNRLYWYRQTLGQGPEFLTYFQNEAQLEKSRLLSDRFSAERPKGSFSTLEIQRTEQGDSAMYLCASSKDNSVTYEQYFGPGTRLTVT.

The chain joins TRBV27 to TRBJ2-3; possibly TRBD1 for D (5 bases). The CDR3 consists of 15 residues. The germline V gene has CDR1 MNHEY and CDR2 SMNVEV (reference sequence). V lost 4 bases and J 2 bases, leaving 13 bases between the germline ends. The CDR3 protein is CASSWVGLLTDTQYF. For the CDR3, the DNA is TGTGCCAGCAGTTGGGTGGGGCTCCTCACAGATACGCAGTATTTT.

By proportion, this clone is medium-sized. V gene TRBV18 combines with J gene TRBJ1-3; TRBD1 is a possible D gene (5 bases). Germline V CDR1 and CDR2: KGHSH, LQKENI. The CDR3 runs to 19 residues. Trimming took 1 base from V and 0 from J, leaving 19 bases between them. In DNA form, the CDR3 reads TGTGCCAGCTCACCACGTGTTTCTGGAGGGGTCAACTCTGGAAACACCATATATTTT. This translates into CASSPRVSGGVNSGNTIYF.

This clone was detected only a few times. CDR3 sequence: CASSYRVKVFNSPLHF. The CDR3 region has the DNA TGTGCCAGCAGTTACAGGGTTAAGGTCTTCAATTCACCCCTCCACTTT. The V and J genes are TRBV6-5 and TRBJ1-6; D is ambiguous. The CDR3 spans 16 residues. Germline CDR1 and CDR2: MNHEY and SVGAGI. V lost 2 bases and J 7 bases, leaving 15 bases between the germline ends.

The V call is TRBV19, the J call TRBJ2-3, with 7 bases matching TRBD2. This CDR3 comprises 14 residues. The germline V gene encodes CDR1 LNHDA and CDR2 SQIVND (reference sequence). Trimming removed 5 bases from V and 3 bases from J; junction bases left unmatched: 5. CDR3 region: CASSWGGRTDTQYF. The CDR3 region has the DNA TGTGCCAGTAGTTGGGGGGGTCGGACAGATACGCAGTATTTT.

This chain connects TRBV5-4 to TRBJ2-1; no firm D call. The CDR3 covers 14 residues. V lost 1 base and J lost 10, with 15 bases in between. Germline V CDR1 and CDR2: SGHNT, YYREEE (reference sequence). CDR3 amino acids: CASSLSKPYSEQFF. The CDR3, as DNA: TGTGCCAGCAGCTTGTCCAAACCCTACTCCGAGCAGTTCTTC.

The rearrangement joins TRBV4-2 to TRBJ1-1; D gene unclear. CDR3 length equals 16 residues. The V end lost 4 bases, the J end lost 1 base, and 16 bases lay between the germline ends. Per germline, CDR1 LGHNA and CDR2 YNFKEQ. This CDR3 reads CASSRRTEVRNTEAFF. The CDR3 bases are TGTGCCAGCAGCCGGCGAACGGAGGTGAGGAACACTGAAGCTTTCTTT.

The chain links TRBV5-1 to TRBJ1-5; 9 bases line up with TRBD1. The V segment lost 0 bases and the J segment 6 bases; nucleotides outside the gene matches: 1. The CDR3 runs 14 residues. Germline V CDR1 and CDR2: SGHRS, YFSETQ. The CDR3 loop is CASSLEQGAQPQHF. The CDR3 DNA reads TGCGCCAGCAGCTTGGAACAGGGGGCTCAGCCCCAGCATTTT.

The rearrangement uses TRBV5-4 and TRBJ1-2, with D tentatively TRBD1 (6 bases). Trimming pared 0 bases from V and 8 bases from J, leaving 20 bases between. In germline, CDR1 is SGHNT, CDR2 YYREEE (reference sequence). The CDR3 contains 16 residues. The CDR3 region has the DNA TGTGCCAGCAGCTTGGGGGGTACAGGGACACCTGAGGGCTACACCTTC. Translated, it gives CASSLGGTGTPEGYTF.

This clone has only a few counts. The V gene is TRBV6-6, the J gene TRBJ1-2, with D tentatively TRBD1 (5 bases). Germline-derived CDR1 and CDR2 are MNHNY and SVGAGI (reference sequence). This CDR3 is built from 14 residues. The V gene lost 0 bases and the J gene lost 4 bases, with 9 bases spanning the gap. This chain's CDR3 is CASSYSDSFYGYTF. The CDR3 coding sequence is TGTGCCAGCAGTTACTCCGACAGCTTCTATGGCTACACCTTC.

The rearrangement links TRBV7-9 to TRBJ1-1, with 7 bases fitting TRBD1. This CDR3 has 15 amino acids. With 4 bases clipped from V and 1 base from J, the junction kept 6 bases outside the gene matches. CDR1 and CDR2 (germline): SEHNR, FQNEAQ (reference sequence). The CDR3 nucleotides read TGTGCCAGCAGCTGGGGCACAGGGGCGAACACTGAAGCTTTCTTT. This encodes CASSWGTGANTEAFF.

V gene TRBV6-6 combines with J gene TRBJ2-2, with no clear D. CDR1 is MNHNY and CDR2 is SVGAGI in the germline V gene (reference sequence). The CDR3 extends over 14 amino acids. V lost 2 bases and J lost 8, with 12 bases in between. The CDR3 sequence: CASSYGSRAGELFF. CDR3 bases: TGTGCCAGCAGTTACGGGTCCCGGGCTGGGGAGCTGTTTTTT.

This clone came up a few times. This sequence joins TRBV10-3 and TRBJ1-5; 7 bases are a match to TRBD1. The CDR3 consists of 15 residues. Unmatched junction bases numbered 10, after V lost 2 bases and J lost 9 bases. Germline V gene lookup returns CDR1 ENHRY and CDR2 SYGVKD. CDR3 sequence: CAISEVAGGWGPQHF. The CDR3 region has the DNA TGTGCCATCAGTGAGGTAGCAGGGGGTTGGGGGCCCCAGCATTTT.

The CDR3 loop reads CASSETAPKETQYF. CDR3 DNA sequence: TGTGCCAGCAGTGAAACGGCGCCGAAAGAGACCCAGTACTTC. The genes are TRBV25-1 and TRBJ2-5; D gene uncertain. The CDR3 consists of 14 residues. Germline-derived CDR1 and CDR2 are MGHDK and SYGVNS. Trimming removed 2 bases from V and 3 bases from J, with 10 bases in between.

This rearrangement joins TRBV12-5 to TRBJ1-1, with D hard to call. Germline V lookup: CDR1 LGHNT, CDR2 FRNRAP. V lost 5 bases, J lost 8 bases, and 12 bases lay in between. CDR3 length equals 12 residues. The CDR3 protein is CASGPPPAEAFF. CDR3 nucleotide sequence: TGTGCTAGTGGTCCACCTCCCGCCGAAGCTTTCTTT. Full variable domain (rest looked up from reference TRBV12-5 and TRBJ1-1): DARVTQTPRHKVTEMGQEVTMRCQPILGHNTVFWYRQTMMQGLELLAYFRNRAPLDDSGMPKDRFSAEMPDATLATLKIQPSEPRDSAVYFCASGPPPAEAFFGQGTRLTVV.

CDR3 amino acids: CASRPDRGYYGYTF. CDR3 bases: TGTGCCAGCAGACCGGACAGGGGATACTATGGCTACACCTTC. The rearrangement uses TRBV5-8 and TRBJ1-2; TRBD1 aligns across 9 bases. The length of the CDR3 is 14 residues. Germline CDR1 is SGHTS and CDR2 is YDEGEE. The junction had 5 bases not matched to a gene; V was cut back by 5 bases and J by 3 bases.

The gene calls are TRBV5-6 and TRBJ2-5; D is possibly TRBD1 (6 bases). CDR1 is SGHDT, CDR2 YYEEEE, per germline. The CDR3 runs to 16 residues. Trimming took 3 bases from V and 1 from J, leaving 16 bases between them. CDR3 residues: CASSWDMDSRQETQYF. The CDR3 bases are TGTGCCAGCAGCTGGGATATGGACAGCCGCCAAGAGACCCAGTACTTC.

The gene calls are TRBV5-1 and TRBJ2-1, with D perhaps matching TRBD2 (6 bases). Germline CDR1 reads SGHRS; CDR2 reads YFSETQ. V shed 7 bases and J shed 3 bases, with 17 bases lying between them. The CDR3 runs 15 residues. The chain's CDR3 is CASGRGNNNYNEQFF. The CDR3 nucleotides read TGCGCCAGCGGCCGGGGGAATAATAACTACAATGAGCAGTTCTTC.

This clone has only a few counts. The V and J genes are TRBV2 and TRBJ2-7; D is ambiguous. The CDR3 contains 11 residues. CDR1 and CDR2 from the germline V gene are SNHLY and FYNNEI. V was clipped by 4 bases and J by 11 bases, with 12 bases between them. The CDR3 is CASSVKGLKYF. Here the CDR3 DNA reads TGTGCCAGCAGTGTGAAAGGCCTCAAGTACTTC.

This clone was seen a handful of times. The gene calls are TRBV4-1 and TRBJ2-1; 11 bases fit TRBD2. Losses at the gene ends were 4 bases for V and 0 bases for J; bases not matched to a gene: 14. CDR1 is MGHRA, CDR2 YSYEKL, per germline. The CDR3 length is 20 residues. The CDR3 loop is CASSPAPGLAARGSYNEQFF. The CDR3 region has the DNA TGCGCCAGCAGCCCCGCCCCGGGACTAGCGGCGAGGGGCTCCTACAATGAGCAGTTCTTC.

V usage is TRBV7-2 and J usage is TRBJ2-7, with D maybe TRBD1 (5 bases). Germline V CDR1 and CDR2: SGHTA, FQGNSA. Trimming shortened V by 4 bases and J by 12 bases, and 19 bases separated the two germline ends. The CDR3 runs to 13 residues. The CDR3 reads CASSSRGAGRLYF. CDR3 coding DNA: TGTGCCAGCAGCTCTCGTGGGGCAGGAAGGCTGTACTTC.

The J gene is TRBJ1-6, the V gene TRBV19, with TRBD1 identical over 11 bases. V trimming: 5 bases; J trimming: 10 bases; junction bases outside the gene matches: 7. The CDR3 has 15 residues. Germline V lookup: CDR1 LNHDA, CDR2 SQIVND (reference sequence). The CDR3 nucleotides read TGTGCCAGTAGTTCCGGGACAGGGGGGAGCTCACCCCTCCACTTT. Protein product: CASSSGTGGSSPLHF.